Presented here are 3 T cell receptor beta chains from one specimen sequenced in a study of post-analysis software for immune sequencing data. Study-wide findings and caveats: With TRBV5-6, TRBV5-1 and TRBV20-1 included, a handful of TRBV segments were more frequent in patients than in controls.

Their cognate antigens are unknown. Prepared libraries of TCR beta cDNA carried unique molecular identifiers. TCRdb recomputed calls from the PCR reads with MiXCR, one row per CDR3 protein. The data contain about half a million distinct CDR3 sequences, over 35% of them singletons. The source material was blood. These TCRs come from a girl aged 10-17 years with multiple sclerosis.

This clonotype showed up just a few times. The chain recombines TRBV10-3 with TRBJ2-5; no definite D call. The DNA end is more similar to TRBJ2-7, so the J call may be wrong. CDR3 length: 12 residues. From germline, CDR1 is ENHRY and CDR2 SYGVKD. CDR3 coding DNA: TGTGCCATCAGTGAGCAGACCTACGAGCAGTACTTC. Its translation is CAISEQTYEQYF.

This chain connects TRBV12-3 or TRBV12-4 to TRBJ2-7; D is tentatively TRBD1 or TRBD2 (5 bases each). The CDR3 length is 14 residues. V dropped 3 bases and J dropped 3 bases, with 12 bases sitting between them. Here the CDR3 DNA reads TGTGCCAGCAGTTTCCGGGACGGACTCTACGAGCAGTACTTC. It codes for CASSFRDGLYEQYF.

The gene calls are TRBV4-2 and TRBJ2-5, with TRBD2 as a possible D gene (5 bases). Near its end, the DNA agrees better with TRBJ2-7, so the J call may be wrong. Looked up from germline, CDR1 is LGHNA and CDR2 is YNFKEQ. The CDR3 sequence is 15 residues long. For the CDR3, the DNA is TGTGCCAGCAGCCATAATGACTATAATCTTGGCGAGCAGTACTTC. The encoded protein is CASSHNDYNLGEQYF.